The clone carrying this TCR beta chain occurred once. Germline CDR1 reads SNHLY; CDR2 reads FYNNEI. This CDR3 is 15 amino acids long. V gave up 4 bases and J gave up 5 bases; unmatched junction bases: 5. The CD4+ fraction was divided into a CD45RA+ naive subset and a CD45RA-negative memory subset. In the study's own analysis: Filtering differed, since immunoSEQ gave only junction sequences and no quality scores. Only in-frame clones appear in the TCRdb table, and some are missing; sequencing was by immunoSEQ multiplex PCR. The V and J calls and clone size are taken from that table; D and trimming were inferred from the DNA. This repertoire shows approximately 2.5 million clones, 90% to 95% found once; its top ten account for around 0.4%. The entry originates in a study of shared clonotypes between healthy human individuals.

This chain uses TRBV2 with TRBJ2-5, with 12 nucleotides matching TRBD1. The TCR was taken from a man between 18 and 29 years old in good health. Some clones in this sample may be carry-over from other donors' samples. Sequenced input: naive CD4+ T cells from PBMCs. Subset denoted: CD45RA+ positively selected. This CDR3 reads CASSVWDRGLETQYF. In DNA form, the CDR3 reads TGTGCCAGCAGTGTGTGGGACAGGGGGCTGGAGACCCAGTACTTC.